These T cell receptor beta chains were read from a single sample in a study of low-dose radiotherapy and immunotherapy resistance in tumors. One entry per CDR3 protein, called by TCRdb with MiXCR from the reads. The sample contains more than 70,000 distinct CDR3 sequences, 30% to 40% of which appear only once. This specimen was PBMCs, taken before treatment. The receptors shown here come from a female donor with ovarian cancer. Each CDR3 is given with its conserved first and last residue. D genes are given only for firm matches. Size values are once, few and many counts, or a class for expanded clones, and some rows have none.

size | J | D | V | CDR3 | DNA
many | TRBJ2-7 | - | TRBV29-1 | CSVVVTGRYEQYF | TGCAGCGTTGTGGTGACAGGGAGGTACGAGCAGTACTTC
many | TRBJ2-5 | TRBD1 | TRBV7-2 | CASSRGTGYQETQYF | TGTGCCAGCAGCCGCGGGACAGGGTACCAAGAGACCCAGTACTTC
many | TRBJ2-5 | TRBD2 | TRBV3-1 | CASSQGLAGAPTQETQYF | TGTGCCAGCAGCCAAGGACTAGCGGGGGCCCCGACACAAGAGACCCAGTACTTC
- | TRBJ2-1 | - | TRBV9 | CASSVAPISYNEQFF | TGTGCCAGCAGCGTAGCACCCATCTCCTACAATGAGCAGTTCTTC
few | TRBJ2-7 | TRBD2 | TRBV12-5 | CASGLVGLAGTDEQYF | TGTGCTAGTGGTTTGGTGGGACTAGCGGGAACCGACGAGCAGTACTTC
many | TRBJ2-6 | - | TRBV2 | CASSDKTYSGANVLTF | TGTGCCAGCAGCGACAAGACGTACTCTGGGGCCAACGTCCTGACTTTC
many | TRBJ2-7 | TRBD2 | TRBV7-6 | CASSLAPQAGTYEQYF | TGTGCCAGCAGCTTAGCCCCCCAAGCGGGGACCTACGAGCAGTACTTC
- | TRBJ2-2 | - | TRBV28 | CASIPFLGTGELFF | TGTGCCAGCATTCCTTTTCTGGGCACCGGGGAGCTGTTTTTT
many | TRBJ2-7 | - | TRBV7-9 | CASSSPPQGYHEQYF | TGTGCCAGCAGCTCCCCCCCCCAGGGGTACCACGAGCAGTACTTC
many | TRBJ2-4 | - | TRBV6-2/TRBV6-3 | CASTPGQSSWGNIQYF | TGTGCCAGCACCCCTGGACAGTCGTCCTGGGGAAACATTCAGTACTTC
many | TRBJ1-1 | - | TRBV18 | CASSGGTHTEAFF | TGTGCCAGCTCGGGGGGGACACACACTGAAGCTTTCTTT
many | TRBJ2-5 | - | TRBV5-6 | CASSFLRGSQETQYF | TGTGCCAGCAGCTTTTTACGGGGGTCCCAAGAGACCCAGTACTTC
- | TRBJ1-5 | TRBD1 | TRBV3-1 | CASSQNPRQGTSNQPQHF | TGTGCCAGCAGCCAAAATCCTCGACAGGGGACTAGCAATCAGCCCCAGCATTTT
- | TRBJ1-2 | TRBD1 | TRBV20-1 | CSAPGQGVSYTF | TGCAGTGCTCCGGGACAGGGGGTCAGCTACACCTTC
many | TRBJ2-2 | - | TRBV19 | CASSTSDSTTGELFF | TGTGCCAGTAGTACCAGCGACTCCACCACCGGGGAGCTGTTTTTT
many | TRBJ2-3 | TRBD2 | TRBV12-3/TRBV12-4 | CASSIRLSGGADTQYF | TGTGCCAGCAGTATCCGCCTCAGCGGGGGGGCCGATACGCAGTATTTT
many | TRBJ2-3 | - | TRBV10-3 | CAISETLSGTSTDTQYF | TGTGCCATCAGTGAAACGCTCAGCGGGACAAGCACAGATACGCAGTATTTT
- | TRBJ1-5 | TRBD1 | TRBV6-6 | CASSGGQGIQPQHF | TGTGCCAGCAGTGGGGGACAGGGAATTCAGCCCCAGCATTTT
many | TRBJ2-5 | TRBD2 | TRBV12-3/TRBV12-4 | CARGLAGGRYQETQYF | TGTGCCAGAGGACTAGCGGGAGGCCGGTACCAAGAGACCCAGTACTTC
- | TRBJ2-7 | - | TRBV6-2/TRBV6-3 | CASREIRGTYEQYF | TGTGCCAGCAGAGAAATCAGGGGAACCTACGAGCAGTACTTC
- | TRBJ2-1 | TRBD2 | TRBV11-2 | CASTRTSGSTLEQFF | TGTGCCAGCACGCGGACTAGCGGGAGTACTCTTGAGCAGTTCTTC
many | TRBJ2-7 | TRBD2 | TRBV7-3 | CASSISGGPYDEQYF | TGTGCCAGCAGCATTTCGGGAGGGCCTTATGACGAGCAGTACTTC
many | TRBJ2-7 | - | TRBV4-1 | CASSQDLTRGGGSLPHEQYF | TGTGCCAGCAGCCAAGATCTAACCCGAGGGGGCGGGAGTCTCCCCCACGAGCAGTACTTC
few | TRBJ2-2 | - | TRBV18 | CASSPPGAGAPNTGELFFFFF | -
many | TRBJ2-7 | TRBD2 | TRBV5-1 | CASSLGLAGVQYEQYF | TGCGCCAGCAGCTTAGGACTAGCGGGGGTCCAGTACGAGCAGTACTTC
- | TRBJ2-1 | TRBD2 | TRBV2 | CASSGLLAGEQFF | TGTGCCAGCAGTGGGCTGCTAGCGGGTGAGCAGTTCTTC
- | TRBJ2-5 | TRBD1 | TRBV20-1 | CSAPGTVRETQYF | TGCAGTGCCCCGGGGACAGTGAGGGAGACCCAGTACTTC